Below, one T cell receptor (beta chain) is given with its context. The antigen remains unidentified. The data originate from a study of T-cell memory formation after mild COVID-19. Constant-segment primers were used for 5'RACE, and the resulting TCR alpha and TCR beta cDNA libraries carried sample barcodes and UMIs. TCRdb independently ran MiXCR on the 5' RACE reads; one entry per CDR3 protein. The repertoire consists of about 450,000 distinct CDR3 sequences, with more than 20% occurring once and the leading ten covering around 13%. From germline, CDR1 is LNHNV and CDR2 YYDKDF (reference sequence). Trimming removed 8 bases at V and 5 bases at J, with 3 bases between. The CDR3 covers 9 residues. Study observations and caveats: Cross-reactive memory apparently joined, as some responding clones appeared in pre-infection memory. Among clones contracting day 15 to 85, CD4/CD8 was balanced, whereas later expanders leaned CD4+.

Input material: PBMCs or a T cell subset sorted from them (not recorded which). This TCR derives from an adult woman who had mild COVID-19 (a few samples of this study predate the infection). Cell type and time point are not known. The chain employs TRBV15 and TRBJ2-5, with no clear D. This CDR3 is CATGETQYF. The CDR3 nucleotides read TGTGCCACCGGGGAGACCCAGTACTTC.